A single sample is the source of the 13 T cell receptor beta chains below, sequenced in a study of cytomegalovirus exposure and HLA in healthy donors. Researchers ran the PCR with 60 Vbeta and 13 Jbeta primers. Data came from immunoSEQ multiplex PCR; TCRdb stores just in-frame clones and leaves some out. The sample has over 150,000 clones; approximately 77% are singletons. Sequenced material: PBMCs. All receptors derive from a male donor in good health and CMV-seropositive.

The rearrangement joins TRBV2 to TRBJ1-4, with 11 bases identical to TRBD1. CDR1 and CDR2 (germline): SNHLY, FYNNEI. The ends lost 7 bases at V and 5 bases at J; junction bases unmatched: 9. The CDR3 sequence is 16 residues long. The CDR3 sequence: CASKKDRGLGNEKLFF. CDR3 nucleotide sequence: TGTGCCAGCAAGAAGGACAGGGGGCTGGGAAATGAAAAACTGTTTTTT.

The chain couples TRBV6-5 to TRBJ1-6; the D is unclear. The CDR3 is 16 residues long. Germline V gene lookup returns CDR1 MNHEY and CDR2 SVGAGI. Trimming shortened V by 0 bases and J by 3 bases, and 9 bases separated the two germline ends. The CDR3 DNA sequence: TGTGCCAGCAGTTACTCGAGGGTTCTCTATAATTCACCCCTCCACTTT. Protein product: CASSYSRVLYNSPLHF.

J is TRBJ1-2 and V is TRBV7-9; TRBD1 might be the D (5 bases). CDR1 and CDR2 from the germline V gene are SEHNR and FQNEAQ (reference sequence). The germline V and J ends were trimmed by 2 bases and 8 bases, with 15 bases remaining between them. The CDR3 runs to 14 residues. In nucleotides, the CDR3 is TGTGCCAGCAGCTTAACGGGTCAGGGCAACGGCTACACCTTC. This translates into CASSLTGQGNGYTF.

The V gene is TRBV5-1, the J gene TRBJ2-3, with 8 bases lining up with TRBD2. This CDR3 is 16 amino acids long. Germline V gene sequence: CDR1 SGHRS, CDR2 YFSETQ. The V gene end was trimmed by 0 bases and the J gene end by 1 base; junction bases not matched to a gene: 4. CDR3 protein: CASSLEGRGGTDTQYF. Written as DNA, the CDR3 is TGCGCCAGCAGCTTGGAAGGGCGGGGGGGCACAGATACGCAGTATTTT.

The chain carries TRBV7-8 and TRBJ2-5; 7 nucleotides align to TRBD1. The germline gives CDR1 SGHVS, CDR2 FQNEAQ. This CDR3 contains 19 residues. J gave up 6 bases and V 5 bases, and 24 bases lay outside the gene matches. CDR3 residues: CASSPRVAVPGQYQKTQYF. The CDR3, as DNA: TGTGCCAGCAGCCCCAGGGTGGCCGTACCGGGACAGTACCAGAAGACCCAGTACTTC.

The chain carries TRBV19 and TRBJ1-5, with 11 bases identical to TRBD1. Losses at the gene ends were 10 bases for V and 2 bases for J; bases not matched to a gene: 13. There are 17 residues in the CDR3. Germline V gene data show CDR1 as LNHDA and CDR2 as SQIVND (reference sequence). The DNA of the CDR3 is TGTGCCATTTCCCCGGGACAGGGGGACCGGGGCAATCAGCCCCAGCATTTT. Protein sequence: CAISPGQGDRGNQPQHF. The full variable domain, completed using reference TRBV19 and TRBJ1-5, is DGGITQSPKYLFRKEGQNVTLSCEQNLNHDAMYWYRQDPGQGLRLIYYSQIVNDFQKGDIAEGYSVSREKKESFPLTVTSAQKNPTAFYLCAISPGQGDRGNQPQHFGDGTRLSIL.

The chain is built from TRBV30 and TRBJ2-5; 8 bases map to TRBD1. Germline loops: CDR1 GTSNPN, CDR2 SVGIG (reference sequence). With 2 bases clipped from V and 9 bases from J, the junction kept 11 bases outside the gene matches. The CDR3 sequence is 14 residues long. The CDR3 spells CAWSFRQGSHSQYF. The DNA for the CDR3 is TGTGCCTGGAGTTTCCGACAGGGGTCCCACTCCCAGTACTTC. Full variable domain (missing parts from reference TRBV30 and TRBJ2-5): SQTIHQWPATLVQPVGSPLSLECTVEGTSNPNLYWYRQAAGRGLQLLFYSVGIGQISSEVPQNLSASRPQDRQFILSSKKLLLSDSGFYLCAWSFRQGSHSQYFGPGTRLLVL.

Only one count was recorded for this clone. V gene TRBV6-4 combines with J gene TRBJ1-3; TRBD1 is a possible D gene (6 bases). V was shortened by 4 bases and J by 0 bases, with 28 bases between the two germline ends. Per the germline V gene, CDR1 is MRHNA and CDR2 is SNTAGT. CDR3 length: 21 residues. This CDR3 is CASSGSPLQGTPTSSGNTIYF. CDR3 coding DNA: TGTGCCAGCAGTGGCTCCCCCCTTCAGGGGACACCAACCAGCTCTGGAAACACCATATATTTT.

Only one count was recorded for this clone. The J gene is TRBJ2-5, the V gene TRBV6-6, with 12 nucleotides matching TRBD2. The CDR3 length is 15 residues. J lost 2 bases, V lost 2 bases, and 0 bases had no gene match. Germline CDR1 MNHNY, CDR2 SVGAGI (reference sequence). For the CDR3, the DNA is TGTGCCAGCAGTTACCTAGCGGGGGGGCAAGAGACCCAGTACTTC. It translates to CASSYLAGGQETQYF.

This clone was found a few times. The V gene is TRBV5-1, the J gene TRBJ1-1; D is unresolved. Germline V lookup: CDR1 SGHRS, CDR2 YFSETQ. V lost 0 bases and J 5 bases, leaving 8 bases between the germline ends. The CDR3 covers 13 residues. The CDR3, as DNA: TGCGCCAGCAGCTTGGCCGAGGAGACTGAAGCTTTCTTT. Its translation is CASSLAEETEAFF. Based on the CDR3 plus reference TRBV5-1 and TRBJ1-1, the full variable domain is KAGVTQTPRYLIKTRGQQVTLSCSPISGHRSVSWYQQTPGQGLQFLFEYFSETQRNKGNFPGRFSGRQFSNSRSEMNVSTLELGDSALYLCASSLAEETEAFFGQGTRLTVV.

The J gene is TRBJ1-3, the V gene TRBV7-3; TRBD1 agrees at 9 bases. V lost 5 bases, J lost 2 bases, and 7 bases stayed unmatched. The CDR3 loop spans 16 amino acids. CDR1 is SGHTA and CDR2 is FQGTGA in the germline V gene. CDR3 loop: CASSQTTGGTGNTIYF. The DNA of the CDR3 is TGTGCCAGCAGCCAAACGACAGGGGGAACTGGAAACACCATATATTTT.

CDR3 DNA: TGTGCCAGCAGTGATAGGGGGCAGGGGACCCAGTACTTC. Protein: CASSDRGQGTQYF. The rearrangement joins TRBV2 to TRBJ2-5; 7 bases line up with TRBD1. Losses at the gene ends were 3 bases for V and 7 bases for J; bases not matched to a gene: 5. This CDR3 comprises 13 residues. Germline V gene data show CDR1 as SNHLY and CDR2 as FYNNEI.

The CDR3 sequence: CASRELGAGDTQYF. The CDR3 coding sequence is TGTGCCAGCAGGGAGTTAGGAGCGGGGGATACGCAGTATTTT. The J gene is TRBJ2-3, the V gene TRBV2; 7 bases align to TRBD2. CDR1 is SNHLY, CDR2 FYNNEI, per germline. V was pared by 6 bases and J by 6 bases, with 9 bases of the junction left unmatched. CDR3 length: 14 amino acids.